This record looks at one T cell receptor beta chain sequence and its context. A much bigger clone sits one base away, suggesting this may be a read error. The CDR3 extends over 15 amino acids. The germline gives CDR1 LGHNA, CDR2 YNFKEQ. Trimming took 7 bases from V and 3 from J, leaving 19 bases between them. iRepertoire HTBI primers and Arm-PCR of CDR3 regions built TCR beta libraries. TCRdb called the multiplex PCR reads again in MiXCR, with one record for every CDR3 protein. The sample consists of 370,000 or so distinct CDR3 sequences, roughly 17% of them appearing once. The source of the sample is a study of regulatory T cells in long-lasting Graves disease. Indicated time point: newly diagnosed GD, antithyroid drugs for less than 3 months. PBMC-derived RNA was used for the TCR library. The patients were enrolled through endocrinology in Xi'an, China. Each patient gave approximately 10 milliliters of EDTA-anticoagulated peripheral blood.

This sample was shared with a second study, whose subject was T cells in Graves' hyperthyroidism and ophthalmopathy. From that paper: Graves' hyperthyroidism showing no ophthalmopathy progression within 18 months was considered stable. The hyperthyroidism patients had all been newly diagnosed, and their disease duration was under 2 months. Their ages ranged from 18 to 65 years.

The rearrangement links TRBV4-2 to TRBJ2-7; D gene uncertain. The sequence came from a woman between 18 and 30 years old with Graves disease. The source material was peripheral blood mononuclear cells (PBMCs), sampled at new diagnosis, from a patient treated with antithyroid drugs. CDR3 protein: CASTWNQEYFYEQYF. The CDR3, as DNA: TGTGCCAGCACGTGGAATCAGGAGTACTTCTACGAGCAGTACTTC.